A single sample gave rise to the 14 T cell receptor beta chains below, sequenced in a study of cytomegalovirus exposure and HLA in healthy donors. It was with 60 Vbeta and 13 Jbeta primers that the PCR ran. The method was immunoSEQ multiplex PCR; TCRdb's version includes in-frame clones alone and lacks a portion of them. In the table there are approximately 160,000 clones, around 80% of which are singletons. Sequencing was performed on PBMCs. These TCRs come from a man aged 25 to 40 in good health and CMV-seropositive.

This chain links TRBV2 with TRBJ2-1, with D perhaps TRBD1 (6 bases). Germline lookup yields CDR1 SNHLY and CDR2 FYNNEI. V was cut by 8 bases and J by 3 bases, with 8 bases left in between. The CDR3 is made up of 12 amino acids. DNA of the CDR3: TGTGCCAGCTCAGGGGACTACAATGAGCAGTTCTTC. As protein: CASSGDYNEQFF.

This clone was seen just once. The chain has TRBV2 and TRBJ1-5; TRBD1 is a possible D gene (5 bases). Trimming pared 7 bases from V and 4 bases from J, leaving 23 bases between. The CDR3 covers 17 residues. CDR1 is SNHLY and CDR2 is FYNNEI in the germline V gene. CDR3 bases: TGTGCCAGCAACCTCAATACAGCCGGGGGTCCTAATCAGCCCCAGCATTTT. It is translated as CASNLNTAGGPNQPQHF.

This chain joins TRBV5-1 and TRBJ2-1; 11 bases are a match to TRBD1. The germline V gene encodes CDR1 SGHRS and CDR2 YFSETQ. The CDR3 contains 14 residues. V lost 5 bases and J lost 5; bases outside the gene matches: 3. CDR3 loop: CASRRDRGDNEQFF. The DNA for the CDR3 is TGCGCCAGCAGACGGGACAGGGGGGACAATGAGCAGTTCTTC.

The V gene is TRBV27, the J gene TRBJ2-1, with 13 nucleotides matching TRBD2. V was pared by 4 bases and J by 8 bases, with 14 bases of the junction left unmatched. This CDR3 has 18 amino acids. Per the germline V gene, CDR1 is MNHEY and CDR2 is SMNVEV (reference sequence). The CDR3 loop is CASSSLGLAGVNLDEQFF. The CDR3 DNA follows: TGTGCCAGCAGTTCGCTAGGACTAGCGGGAGTAAACCTCGATGAGCAGTTCTTC.

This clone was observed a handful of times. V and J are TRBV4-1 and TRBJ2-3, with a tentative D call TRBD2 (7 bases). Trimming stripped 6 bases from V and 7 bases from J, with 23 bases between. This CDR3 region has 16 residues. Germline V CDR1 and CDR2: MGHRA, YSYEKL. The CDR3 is CASRLLGGGASNTQYF. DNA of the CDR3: TGCGCCAGCAGACTACTGGGGGGGGGCGCGTCAAATACGCAGTATTTT.

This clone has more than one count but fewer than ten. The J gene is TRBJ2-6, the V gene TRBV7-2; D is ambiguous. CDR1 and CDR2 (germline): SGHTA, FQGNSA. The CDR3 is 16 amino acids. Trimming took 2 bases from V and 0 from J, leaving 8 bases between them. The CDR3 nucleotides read TGTGCCAGCAGCTTATTCAGCGTCTCTGGGGCCAACGTCCTGACTTTC. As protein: CASSLFSVSGANVLTF.

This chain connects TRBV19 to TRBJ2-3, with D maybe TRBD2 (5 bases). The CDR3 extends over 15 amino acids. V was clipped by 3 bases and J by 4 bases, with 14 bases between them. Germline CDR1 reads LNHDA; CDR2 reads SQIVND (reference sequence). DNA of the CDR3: TGTGCCAGTAGTATCGACGGGGAATCGGCAGATACGCAGTATTTT. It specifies CASSIDGESADTQYF.

The CDR3 bases are TGTGCCATTGGGACAGGAGGAAACACCATATATTTT. Encoded protein: CAIGTGGNTIYF. The J gene is TRBJ1-3, the V gene TRBV19, with TRBD1 identical over 8 bases. The CDR3 consists of 12 residues. Trimming took 10 bases from V and 4 from J; bases not matched to a gene: 3. Germline CDR1 and CDR2: LNHDA and SQIVND (reference sequence).

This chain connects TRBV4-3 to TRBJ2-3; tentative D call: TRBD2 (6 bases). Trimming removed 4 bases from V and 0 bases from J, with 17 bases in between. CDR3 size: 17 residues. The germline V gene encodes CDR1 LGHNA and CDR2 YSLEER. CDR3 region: CASSPREYGRSTDTQYF. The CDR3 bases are TGCGCCAGCAGCCCTCGGGAGTACGGTCGTAGCACAGATACGCAGTATTTT.

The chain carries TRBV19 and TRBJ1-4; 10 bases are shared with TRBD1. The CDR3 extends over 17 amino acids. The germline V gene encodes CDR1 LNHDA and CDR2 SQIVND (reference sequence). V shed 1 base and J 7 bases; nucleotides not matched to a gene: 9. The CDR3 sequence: CASSIVIGTGVAEKLFF. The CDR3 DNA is TGTGCCAGTAGTATAGTGATCGGGACAGGGGTGGCTGAAAAACTGTTTTTT.

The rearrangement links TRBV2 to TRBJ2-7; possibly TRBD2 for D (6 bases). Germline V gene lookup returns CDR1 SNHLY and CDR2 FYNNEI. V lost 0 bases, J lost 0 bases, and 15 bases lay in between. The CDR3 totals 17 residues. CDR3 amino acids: CASSEAHPGGDSYEQYF. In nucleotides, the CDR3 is TGTGCCAGCAGTGAAGCGCATCCTGGCGGGGACTCCTACGAGCAGTACTTC. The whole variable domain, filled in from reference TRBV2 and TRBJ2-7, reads EPEVTQTPSHQVTQMGQEVILRCVPISNHLYFYWYRQILGQKVEFLVSFYNNEISEKSEIFDDQFSVERPDGSNFTLKIRSTKLEDSAMYFCASSEAHPGGDSYEQYFGPGTRLTVT.

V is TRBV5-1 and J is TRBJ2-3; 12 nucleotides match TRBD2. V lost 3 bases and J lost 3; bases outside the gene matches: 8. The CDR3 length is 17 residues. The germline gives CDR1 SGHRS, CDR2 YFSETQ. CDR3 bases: TGCGCCAGCAGCTGGCCTAGCGGGGGGGCCGGTACAGATACGCAGTATTTT. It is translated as CASSWPSGGAGTDTQYF.

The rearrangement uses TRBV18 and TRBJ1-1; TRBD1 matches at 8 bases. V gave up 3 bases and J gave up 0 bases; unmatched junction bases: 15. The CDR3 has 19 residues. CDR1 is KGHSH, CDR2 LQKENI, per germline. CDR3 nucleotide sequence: TGTGCCAGCTCACCCAAATCTTCCGGGACAGGCGGTATGAACACTGAAGCTTTCTTT. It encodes CASSPKSSGTGGMNTEAFF.

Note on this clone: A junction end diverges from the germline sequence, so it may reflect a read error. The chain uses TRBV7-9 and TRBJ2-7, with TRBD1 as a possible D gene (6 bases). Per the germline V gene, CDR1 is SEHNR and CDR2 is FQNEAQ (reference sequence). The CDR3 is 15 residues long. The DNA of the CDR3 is TGTTCCAGCAGACCAGGGGTGTCAGGCTCCTACGAGCAGTACTTC. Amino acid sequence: CSSRPGVSGSYEQYF.